The rows below give T cell receptor beta chains drawn from one sample of a study of blood T cell repertoires in COVID-19. Method: immunoSEQ multiplex PCR; TCRdb's copy keeps in-frame clones and lacks some. The repertoire has 220,000 or so clones, approximately 80% of them found once; the top ten carry nearly 20%. Sample: peripheral blood. Receptors originate from a man aged 25 to 40 with active or convalescent COVID-19. Each CDR3 is given with its conserved first and last residue. The order of the fields is clone size, D gene, J gene, V gene, CDR3 DNA, CDR3 protein. The D gene is left open where the match is weak. Expanded clones get a size class; other rows say once, few or many, or leave the size out.

once | TRBD2 | TRBJ2-3 | TRBV7-3 | TGTGCCAGCAGCTTAAGGGGACTAGCGGGAGGAAGCACAGATACGCAGTATTTT | CASSLRGLAGGSTDTQYF
- | TRBD1 | TRBJ1-1 | TRBV6-5 | TGTGCCAGCAGGCCCCCCGGGACAGTGAACACTGAAGCTTTCTTT | CASRPPGTVNTEAFF
- | TRBD2 | TRBJ2-5 | TRBV5-1 | TGCGCCAGCAGCTTAGGTCCGGGGGGTGGAGAGACCCAGTACTTC | CASSLGPGGGETQYF
- | TRBD2 | TRBJ2-5 | TRBV3-1/TRBV3-2 | TGTGCCAGCAGCCTTCGGACTAGCGGGATGGCGGAGACCCAGTACTTC | CASSLRTSGMAETQYF
- | - | TRBJ2-1 | TRBV7-2 | TGTGCCAGCAGCTCAGACAGAGGCTCCTACAATGAGCAGTTCTTC | CASSSDRGSYNEQFF
- | TRBD1 | TRBJ1-5 | TRBV6-5 | TGTGCCAGCAGAGGGACAGGGTTCAGCAATCAGCCCCAGCATTTT | CASRGTGFSNQPQHF
- | - | TRBJ1-1 | TRBV6-5 | TGTGCCAGCAGTCCTGGTAGGGGGAAGAACACTGAAGCTTTCTTT | CASSPGRGKNTEAFF
- | - | TRBJ2-1 | TRBV28 | TGTGCCAGCAATCCCAGCCCCACAGGGCTGCGGCAGTTCTTC | CASNPSPTGLRQFF
- | TRBD1 | TRBJ2-3 | TRBV2 | TGTGCCAGACGGGAACAGGGGACCTTCACAGATACGCAGTATTTT | CARREQGTFTDTQYF
- | TRBD2 | TRBJ2-1 | TRBV6-4 | TGTGCCAGCAGTGACTCGAGGTTAGCGGGATATAATGAGCAGTTCTTC | CASSDSRLAGYNEQFF
- | - | TRBJ1-2 | TRBV27 | TGTGCCAGCAGCCTAGCGGGGGAAGGCTACACCTTC | CASSLAGEGYTF
- | - | TRBJ2-7 | TRBV18 | TGTGCCAGCTCACCAGGGACTGGGGCCTCCTACGAGCAGTACTTC | CASSPGTGASYEQYF
- | - | TRBJ1-1 | TRBV27 | TGTGCCAGCAGGTATGGGAACCGGGGGAACACTGAAGCTTTCTTT | CASRYGNRGNTEAFF
- | - | TRBJ2-2 | TRBV6-5 | TGTGCCACCCGCACAGGGTCCGGGGAGCTGTTTTTT | CATRTGSGELFF
- | - | TRBJ1-2 | TRBV7-2 | TGTGCCAGCAGCTTAGAAAACCGGGGCTACACCTTC | CASSLENRGYTF
once | TRBD1 | TRBJ2-7 | TRBV5-5 | TGTGCCAGCAGCCCGTCCCGGGACAGGGTCTCCTACGAGCAGTACTTC | CASSPSRDRVSYEQYF
- | - | TRBJ1-1 | TRBV7-6 | TGTGCCAGCAGCTCCACCCAGGCTAACACTGAAGCTTTCTTT | CASSSTQANTEAFF
- | - | TRBJ2-1 | TRBV11-3 | TGTGCCAGCAGCCCCCGGGACTCGGAGTACAATGAGCAGTTCTTC | CASSPRDSEYNEQFF
- | - | TRBJ1-4 | TRBV30 | TGTGCCTGGAGTGTAGAGGGTGAAAAACTGTTTTTT | CAWSVEGEKLFF
- | - | TRBJ2-3 | TRBV6-6 | TGTGCCAGCAGTTCCGGGGGAGTCCCCGATACGCAGTATTTT | CASSSGGVPDTQYF
- | - | TRBJ2-3 | TRBV5-6 | TGTGCCAGCAGCTGGGGCGGGACTGGGACAGATACGCAGTATTTT | CASSWGGTGTDTQYF
- | - | TRBJ1-6 | TRBV5-4 | TGTGCCAGCAGTCCCGACGCGGGGGACTATAATTCACCCCTCCACTTT | CASSPDAGDYNSPLHF
- | TRBD1 | TRBJ2-1 | TRBV7-3 | TGTGCCAGCAGCTTAAGTGAGTGGCAGGGGGCCTACAATGAGCAGTTCTTC | CASSLSEWQGAYNEQFF
few | - | TRBJ1-6 | TRBV28 | TGTGCCAGCAGTTTCCCAGACAGGCGTAATTCACCCCTCCACTTT | CASSFPDRRNSPLHF
- | TRBD1 | TRBJ1-1 | TRBV6-5 | TGTGCCAGCAAACCGGGACAGGTTGCTACTGAAGCTTTCTTT | CASKPGQVATEAFF
- | TRBD2 | TRBJ2-1 | TRBV5-1 | TGCGCCAGCAGCTTGGTAGGACTAGCAGGCAATGAGCAGTTCTTC | CASSLVGLAGNEQFF
- | - | TRBJ1-1 | TRBV30 | TGTGCCTGGAGTGTTGGGAGGAACACTGAAGCTTTCTTT | CAWSVGRNTEAFF
- | - | TRBJ1-5 | TRBV6-5 | TGTGCCAGCAGACCCAGGGTGGGGAGCAATCAGCCCCAGCATTTT | CASRPRVGSNQPQHF
- | - | TRBJ1-2 | TRBV28 | TGTGCCAGCAGTTCCCGCTATTATGGCTACACCTTC | CASSSRYYGYTF